One and the same sample provided the 7 T cell receptor beta chains below, sequenced in a study of T-cell memory formation after mild COVID-19. From the 5' RACE reads, TCRdb called clonotypes with MiXCR, one entry per CDR3 protein. Among a few hundred thousand distinct CDR3 sequences listed, around 15% were seen once. Sequenced: PBMCs or a T cell subset sorted from them (not recorded which). These receptor sequences come from a man between 18 and 29 years old who had mild COVID-19 (a few samples of this study predate the infection). Cell type and time point are not known.

This clonotype was counted only a few times. This sequence joins TRBV28 and TRBJ2-7; TRBD1 agrees at 12 bases. Germline assignment: CDR1 MDHEN and CDR2 SYDVKM. The CDR3 consists of 15 residues. The V and J ends lost 7 bases and 5 bases, in that order; junction bases with no gene match: 9. The CDR3 nucleotides read TGTGCCAGCACGTCGCACGGGACAGGGGGCCACGAGCAGTACGTC. It codes for CASTSHGTGGHEQYV.

The chain has TRBV4-3 and TRBJ1-4, with D unclear. Trimming removed 0 bases from V and 3 bases from J, with 11 bases in between. The CDR3 is 16 amino acids. Germline-derived CDR1 and CDR2 are LGHNA and YSLEER. The CDR3 coding sequence is TGCGCCAGCAGCCAAGATCGGACGGACCCTAATGAAAAACTGTTTTTT. Residues: CASSQDRTDPNEKLFF.

This clonotype was detected only a few times. The chain recombines TRBV5-1 with TRBJ2-5; possible D gene TRBD1, 5 bases. The germline V gene encodes CDR1 SGHRS and CDR2 YFSETQ. With 5 bases removed from V and 2 bases from J, the gap between germline ends came to 19 bases. The CDR3 spans 16 residues. This chain's CDR3 is CASSWGRTGAQETQYF. For the CDR3, the DNA is TGCGCCAGCAGTTGGGGCAGGACCGGAGCTCAAGAGACCCAGTACTTC.

This clonotype was counted between two and nine times. This CDR3 reads CASSFRGSSEQYF. CDR3 DNA sequence: TGCGCCAGCAGCTTTAGGGGGTCGTCCGAGCAGTACTTC. The gene calls are TRBV5-1 and TRBJ2-7; possibly TRBD1 for D (6 bases). Germline CDR1 is SGHRS and CDR2 is YFSETQ. CDR3 length: 13 amino acids. V lost 2 bases, J lost 6 bases, and 12 bases lay in between. The complete variable domain, with remaining parts taken from reference TRBV5-1 and TRBJ2-7, reads KAGVTQTPRYLIKTRGQQVTLSCSPISGHRSVSWYQQTPGQGLQFLFEYFSETQRNKGNFPGRFSGRQFSNSRSEMNVSTLELGDSALYLCASSFRGSSEQYFGPGTRLTVT.

The chain combines TRBV2 with TRBJ1-1; D is perhaps TRBD1 (5 bases). The length of the CDR3 is 16 residues. V shed 6 bases and J shed 7 bases, with 24 bases lying between them. Per the germline V gene, CDR1 is SNHLY and CDR2 is FYNNEI. Written as DNA, the CDR3 is TGTGCCAGCAGGCCTTTTGGGGGTGCGGGATTCTTTGAAGCTTTCTTT. Translated, it gives CASRPFGGAGFFEAFF.

This clonotype was counted between two and nine times. V and J are TRBV4-2 and TRBJ2-3; the D is unclear. CDR1 is LGHNA, CDR2 YNFKEQ, per germline. The V gene lost 0 bases and the J gene lost 0 bases, with 7 bases spanning the gap. The CDR3 runs to 15 residues. The CDR3 nucleotides read TGTGCCAGCAGCCAAGATCGAGTTAGCACAGATACGCAGTATTTT. The encoded protein is CASSQDRVSTDTQYF.

Only a few counts were recorded for this clonotype. The chain joins TRBV15 to TRBJ2-3; TRBD1 might be the D (5 bases). The CDR3 consists of 13 residues. V gave up 4 bases and J gave up 4 bases, with 9 bases separating them. Germline lookup yields CDR1 LNHNV and CDR2 YYDKDF (reference sequence). The CDR3 here is CATSISRADTQYF. The DNA for the CDR3 is TGTGCCACCAGCATCAGCAGGGCAGATACGCAGTATTTT.